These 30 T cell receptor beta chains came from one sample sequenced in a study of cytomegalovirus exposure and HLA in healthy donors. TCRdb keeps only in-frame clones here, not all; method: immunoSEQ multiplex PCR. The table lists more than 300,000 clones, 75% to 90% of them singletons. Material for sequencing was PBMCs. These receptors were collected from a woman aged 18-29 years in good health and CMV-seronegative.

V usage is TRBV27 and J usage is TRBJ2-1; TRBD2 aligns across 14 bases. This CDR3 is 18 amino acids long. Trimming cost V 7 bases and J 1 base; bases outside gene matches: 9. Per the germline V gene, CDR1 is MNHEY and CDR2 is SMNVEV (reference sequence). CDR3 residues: CASTPGLAGDSSYNEQFF. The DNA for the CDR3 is TGTGCCAGCACCCCGGGACTAGCGGGAGATAGTTCCTACAATGAGCAGTTCTTC.

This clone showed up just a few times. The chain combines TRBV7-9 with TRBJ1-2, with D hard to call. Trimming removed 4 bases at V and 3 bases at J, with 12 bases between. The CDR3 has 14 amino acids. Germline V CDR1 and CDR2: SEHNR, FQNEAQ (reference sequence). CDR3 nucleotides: TGTGCCAGCAGCTCCTCCTCGGGGTACTATGGCTACACCTTC. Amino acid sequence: CASSSSSGYYGYTF.

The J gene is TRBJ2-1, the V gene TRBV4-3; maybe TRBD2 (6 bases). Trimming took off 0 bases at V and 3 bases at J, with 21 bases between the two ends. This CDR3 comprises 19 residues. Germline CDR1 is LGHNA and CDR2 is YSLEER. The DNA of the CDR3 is TGCGCCAGCAGCCAAGAGGTCAAGGAGGGGCCGGCTCTCTACAATGAGCAGTTCTTC. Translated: CASSQEVKEGPALYNEQFF.

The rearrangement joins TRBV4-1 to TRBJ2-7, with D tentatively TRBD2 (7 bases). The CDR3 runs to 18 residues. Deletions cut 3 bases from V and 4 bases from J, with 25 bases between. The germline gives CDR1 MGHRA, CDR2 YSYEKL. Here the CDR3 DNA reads TGCGCCAGCAGCCAGGCCCCTTGGGCGGGTGGGGGGGCGTACGAGCAGTACTTC. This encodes CASSQAPWAGGGAYEQYF.

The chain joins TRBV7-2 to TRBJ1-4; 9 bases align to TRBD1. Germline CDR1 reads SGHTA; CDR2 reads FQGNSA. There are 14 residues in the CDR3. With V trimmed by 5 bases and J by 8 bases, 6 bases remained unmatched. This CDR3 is CASSPGTGREKLFF. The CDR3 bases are TGTGCCAGCAGCCCCGGGACAGGGAGGGAAAAACTGTTTTTT.

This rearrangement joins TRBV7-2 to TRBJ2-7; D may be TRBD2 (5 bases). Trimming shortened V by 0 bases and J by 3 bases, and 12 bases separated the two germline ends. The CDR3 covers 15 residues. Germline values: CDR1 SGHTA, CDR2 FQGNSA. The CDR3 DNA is TGTGCCAGCAGCTTAGCGCTCGGGGTACGCTACGAGCAGTACTTC. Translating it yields CASSLALGVRYEQYF.

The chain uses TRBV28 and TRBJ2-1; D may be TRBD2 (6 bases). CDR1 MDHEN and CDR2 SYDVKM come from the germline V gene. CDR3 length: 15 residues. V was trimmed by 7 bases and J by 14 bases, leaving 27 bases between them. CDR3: CASTTAGTARPGEFF. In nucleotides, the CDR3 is TGTGCCAGCACCACCGCGGGGACGGCGCGACCGGGGGAGTTCTTC.

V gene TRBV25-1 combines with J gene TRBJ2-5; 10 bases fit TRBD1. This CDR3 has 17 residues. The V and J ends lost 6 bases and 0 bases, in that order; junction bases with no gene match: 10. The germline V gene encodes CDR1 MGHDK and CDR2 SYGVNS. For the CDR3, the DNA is TGTGCCAGCAGCCCCGGGACAGGGGCACGGTACCAAGAGACCCAGTACTTC. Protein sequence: CASSPGTGARYQETQYF. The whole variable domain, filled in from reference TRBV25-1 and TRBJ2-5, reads EADIYQTPRYLVIGTGKKITLECSQTMGHDKMYWYQQDPGMELHLIHYSYGVNSTEKGDLSSESTVSRIRTEHFPLTLESARPSHTSQYLCASSPGTGARYQETQYFGPGTRLLVL.

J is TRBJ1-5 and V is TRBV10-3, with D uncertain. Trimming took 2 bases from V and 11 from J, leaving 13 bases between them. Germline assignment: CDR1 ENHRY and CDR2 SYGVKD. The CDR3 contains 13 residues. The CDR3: CAISEGGFGAQHF. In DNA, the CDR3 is TGTGCCATCAGTGAGGGCGGGTTTGGGGCCCAGCATTTT.

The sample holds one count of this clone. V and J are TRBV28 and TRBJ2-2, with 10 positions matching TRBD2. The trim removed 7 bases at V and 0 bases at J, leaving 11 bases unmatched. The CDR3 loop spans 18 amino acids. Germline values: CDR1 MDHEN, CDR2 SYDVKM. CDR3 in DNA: TGTGCCAGCACCCTACGGACTAGCGGTTTCGCGAACACCGGGGAGCTGTTTTTT. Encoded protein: CASTLRTSGFANTGELFF. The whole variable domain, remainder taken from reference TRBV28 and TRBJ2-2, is DVKVTQSSRYLVKRTGEKVFLECVQDMDHENMFWYRQDPGLGLRLIYFSYDVKMKEKGDIPEGYSVSREKKERFSLILESASTNQTSMYLCASTLRTSGFANTGELFFGEGSRLTVL.

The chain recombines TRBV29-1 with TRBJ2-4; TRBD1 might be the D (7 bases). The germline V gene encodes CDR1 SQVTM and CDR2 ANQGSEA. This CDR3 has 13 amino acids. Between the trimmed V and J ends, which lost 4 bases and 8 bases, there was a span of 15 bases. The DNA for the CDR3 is TGCAGCGTTGCTAGGGGGCCGGGGGACATTCAGTACTTC. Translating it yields CSVARGPGDIQYF.

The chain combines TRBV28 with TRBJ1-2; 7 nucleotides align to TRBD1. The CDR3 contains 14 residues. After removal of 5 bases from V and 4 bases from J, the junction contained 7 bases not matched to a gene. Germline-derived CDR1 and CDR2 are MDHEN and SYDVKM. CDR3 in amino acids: CASSGDRAVYGYTF. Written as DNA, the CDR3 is TGTGCCAGCAGTGGAGACAGGGCCGTCTATGGCTACACCTTC.

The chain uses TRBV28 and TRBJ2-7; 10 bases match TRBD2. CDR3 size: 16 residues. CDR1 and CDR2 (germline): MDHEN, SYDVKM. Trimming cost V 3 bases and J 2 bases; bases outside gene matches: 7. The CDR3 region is CASSFRLAGATYEQYF. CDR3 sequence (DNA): TGTGCCAGCAGTTTTAGGCTAGCGGGGGCAACCTACGAGCAGTACTTC. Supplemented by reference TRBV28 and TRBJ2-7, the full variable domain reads DVKVTQSSRYLVKRTGEKVFLECVQDMDHENMFWYRQDPGLGLRLIYFSYDVKMKEKGDIPEGYSVSREKKERFSLILESASTNQTSMYLCASSFRLAGATYEQYFGPGTRLTVT.

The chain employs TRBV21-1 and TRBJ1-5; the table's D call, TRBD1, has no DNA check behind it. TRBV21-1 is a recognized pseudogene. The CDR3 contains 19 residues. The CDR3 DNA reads TGTGCCAGCAGCAAAGAAAGGGGTTACAGGGCTGGTGGACATCAGCCCCAGCATTTT. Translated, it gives CASSKERGYRAGGHQPQHF.

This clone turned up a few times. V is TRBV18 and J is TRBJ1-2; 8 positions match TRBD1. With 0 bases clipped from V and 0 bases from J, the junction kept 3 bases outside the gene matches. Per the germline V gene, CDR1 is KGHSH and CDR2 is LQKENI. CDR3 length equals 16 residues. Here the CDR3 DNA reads TGTGCCAGCTCACCACCTCAGGGGGCTGCTAACTATGGCTACACCTTC. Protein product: CASSPPQGAANYGYTF. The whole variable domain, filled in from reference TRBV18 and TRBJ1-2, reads NAGVMQNPRHLVRRRGQEARLRCSPMKGHSHVYWYRQLPEEGLKFMVYLQKENIIDESGMPKERFSAEFPKEGPSILRIQQVVRGDSAAYFCASSPPQGAANYGYTFGSGTRLTVV.

The CDR3 sequence: CASTPGASGRVQYF. For the CDR3, the DNA is TGTGCCAGCACCCCCGGGGCTAGCGGGAGAGTGCAGTACTTC. This sequence joins TRBV27 and TRBJ2-7, with 10 bases lining up with TRBD2. Per the germline V gene, CDR1 is MNHEY and CDR2 is SMNVEV (reference sequence). This CDR3 is built from 14 residues. With 7 bases clipped from V and 9 bases from J, the junction kept 12 bases outside the gene matches.

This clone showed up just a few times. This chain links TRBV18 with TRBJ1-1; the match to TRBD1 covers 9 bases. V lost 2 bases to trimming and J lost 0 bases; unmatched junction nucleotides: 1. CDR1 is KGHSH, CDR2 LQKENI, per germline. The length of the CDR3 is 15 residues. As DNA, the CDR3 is TGTGCCAGCTCACCAGGGGACAGGGTGAACACTGAAGCTTTCTTT. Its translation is CASSPGDRVNTEAFF.

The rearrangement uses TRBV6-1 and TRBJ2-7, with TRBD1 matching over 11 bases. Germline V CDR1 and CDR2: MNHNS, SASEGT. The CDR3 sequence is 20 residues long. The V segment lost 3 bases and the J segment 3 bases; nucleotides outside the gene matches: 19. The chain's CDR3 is CASSDSQHRDRGASSYEQYF. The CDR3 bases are TGTGCCAGCAGTGATTCCCAACACCGGGACAGGGGGGCCTCGAGCTACGAGCAGTACTTC.

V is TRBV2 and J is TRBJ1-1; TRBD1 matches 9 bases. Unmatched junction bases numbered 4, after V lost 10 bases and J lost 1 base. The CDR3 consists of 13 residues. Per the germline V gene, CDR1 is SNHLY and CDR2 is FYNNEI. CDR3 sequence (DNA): TGTGCCACAGAGGACAGGGGGAACACTGAAGCTTTCTTT. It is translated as CATEDRGNTEAFF.

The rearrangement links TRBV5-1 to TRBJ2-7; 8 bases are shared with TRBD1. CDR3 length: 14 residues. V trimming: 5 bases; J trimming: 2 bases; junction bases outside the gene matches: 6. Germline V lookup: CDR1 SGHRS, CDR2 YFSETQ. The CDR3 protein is CASRSTGVPYEQYF. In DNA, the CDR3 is TGCGCCAGCAGATCGACAGGGGTACCCTACGAGCAGTACTTC. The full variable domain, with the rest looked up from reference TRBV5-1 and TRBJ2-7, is KAGVTQTPRYLIKTRGQQVTLSCSPISGHRSVSWYQQTPGQGLQFLFEYFSETQRNKGNFPGRFSGRQFSNSRSEMNVSTLELGDSALYLCASRSTGVPYEQYFGPGTRLTVT.

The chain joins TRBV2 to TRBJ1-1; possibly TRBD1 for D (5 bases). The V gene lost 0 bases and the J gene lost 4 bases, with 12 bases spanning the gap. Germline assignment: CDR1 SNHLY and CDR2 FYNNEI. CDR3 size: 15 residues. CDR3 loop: CASSEAAGGITEAFF. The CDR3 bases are TGTGCCAGCAGTGAAGCGGCGGGGGGGATCACTGAAGCTTTCTTT.

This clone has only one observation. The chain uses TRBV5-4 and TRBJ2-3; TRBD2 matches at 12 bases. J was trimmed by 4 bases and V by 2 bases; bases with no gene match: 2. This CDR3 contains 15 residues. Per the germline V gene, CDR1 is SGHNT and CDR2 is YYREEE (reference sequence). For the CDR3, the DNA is TGTGCCAGCAGCTTCGGGACTAGCGGGTCAGATACGCAGTATTTT. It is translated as CASSFGTSGSDTQYF.

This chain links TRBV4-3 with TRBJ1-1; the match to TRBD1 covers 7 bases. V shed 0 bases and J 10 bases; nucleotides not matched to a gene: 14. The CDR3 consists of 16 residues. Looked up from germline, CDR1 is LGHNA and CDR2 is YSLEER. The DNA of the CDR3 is TGCGCCAGCAGCCAAGATCACGGTGGAGGGGGCGCCGGAGCTTTCTTT. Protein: CASSQDHGGGGAGAFF.

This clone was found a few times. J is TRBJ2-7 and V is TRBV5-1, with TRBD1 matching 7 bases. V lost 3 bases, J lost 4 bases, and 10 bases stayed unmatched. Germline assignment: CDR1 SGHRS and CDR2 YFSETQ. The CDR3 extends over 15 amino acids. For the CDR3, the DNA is TGCGCCAGCAGCTATGACGGGACAGATCTTTACGAGCAGTACTTC. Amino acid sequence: CASSYDGTDLYEQYF.

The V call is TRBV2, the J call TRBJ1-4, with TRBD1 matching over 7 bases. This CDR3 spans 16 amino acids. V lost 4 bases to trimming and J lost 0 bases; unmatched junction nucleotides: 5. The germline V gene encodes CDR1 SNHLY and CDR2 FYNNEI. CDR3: CASSGWDSATNEKLFF. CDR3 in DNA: TGTGCCAGCAGTGGTTGGGACAGTGCAACTAATGAAAAACTGTTTTTT.

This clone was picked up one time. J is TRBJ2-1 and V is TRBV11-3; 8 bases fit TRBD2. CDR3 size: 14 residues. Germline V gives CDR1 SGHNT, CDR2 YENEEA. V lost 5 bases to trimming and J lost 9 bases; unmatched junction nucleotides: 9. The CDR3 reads CASSPGLAGGEQFF. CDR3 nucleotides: TGTGCCAGCAGCCCTGGACTAGCCGGGGGTGAGCAGTTCTTC.

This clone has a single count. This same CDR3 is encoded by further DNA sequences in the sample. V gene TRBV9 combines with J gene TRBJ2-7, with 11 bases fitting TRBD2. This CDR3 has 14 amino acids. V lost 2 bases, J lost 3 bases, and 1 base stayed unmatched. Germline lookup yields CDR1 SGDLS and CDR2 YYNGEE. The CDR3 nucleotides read TGTGCCAGCAGCGTTACTAGCGGGGGCTACGAGCAGTACTTC. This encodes CASSVTSGGYEQYF.

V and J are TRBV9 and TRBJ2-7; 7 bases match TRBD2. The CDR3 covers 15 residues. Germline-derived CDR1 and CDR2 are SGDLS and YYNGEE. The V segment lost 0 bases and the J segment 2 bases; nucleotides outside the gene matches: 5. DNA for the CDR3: TGTGCCAGCAGCGTAGACCCCGGACTAGCCTACGAGCAGTACTTC. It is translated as CASSVDPGLAYEQYF.

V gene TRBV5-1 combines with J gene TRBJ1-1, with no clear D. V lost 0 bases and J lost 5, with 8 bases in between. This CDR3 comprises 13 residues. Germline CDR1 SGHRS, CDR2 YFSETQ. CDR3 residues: CASSLGETTEAFF. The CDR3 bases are TGCGCCAGCAGCTTGGGGGAGACAACTGAAGCTTTCTTT.

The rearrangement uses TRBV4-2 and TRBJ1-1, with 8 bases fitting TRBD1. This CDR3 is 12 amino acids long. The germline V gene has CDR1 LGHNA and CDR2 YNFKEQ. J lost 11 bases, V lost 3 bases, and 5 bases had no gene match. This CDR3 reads CASSQEDRGAFF. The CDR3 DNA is TGTGCCAGCAGCCAGGAAGACAGGGGTGCTTTCTTT.